These 20 T cell receptor beta chains were sequenced from one sample in a study of blood T cells in healthy people across ages. Using a J-beta primer mix together with a sample-barcoded 5' primer, a second PCR was run for 7 to 11 cycles. TCRdb called the 5' RACE reads again in MiXCR, with one record for every CDR3 protein. Of 1.4 million or so distinct CDR3 sequences in the sample, approximately 42% were seen once. Sequenced sample: blood. Receptor source: a woman between 18 and 29 years old in good health.

The genes are TRBV24-1 and TRBJ1-5; D is uncertain. This CDR3 spans 13 amino acids. Trimming removed 3 bases at V and 6 bases at J, with 8 bases between. Germline V gene lookup returns CDR1 KGHDR and CDR2 SFDVKD. Here the CDR3 DNA reads TGTGCCACCAGTGATGGGTGGGTTCAGCCCCAGCATTTT. It is translated as CATSDGWVQPQHF.

This sequence joins TRBV20-1 and TRBJ2-2; D is unclear. The CDR3 totals 13 residues. Germline V gene lookup returns CDR1 DFQATT and CDR2 SNEGSKA (reference sequence). The V end was cut by 2 bases, the J end by 1 base, with 5 bases between. CDR3 sequence reads: CSARHRNTGELFF. The CDR3 region has the DNA TGCAGTGCTAGACACAGGAACACCGGGGAGCTGTTTTTT.

The chain uses TRBV27 and TRBJ2-7; D is unclear. The assigned J gene may be wrong: the sequence end matches TRBJ2-5 better. CDR1 is MNHEY and CDR2 is SMNVEV in the germline V gene (reference sequence). The CDR3 is made up of 13 amino acids. The DNA of the CDR3 is TGTGCCAGCAGTTCCGTAATGTGGCAGACCCAGTACTTC. Translating gives CASSSVMWQTQYF.

This clonotype was seen once. The rearrangement joins TRBV7-2 to TRBJ1-4; D might be TRBD1 (5 bases). CDR3 length: 17 amino acids. Trimming removed 5 bases from V and 2 bases from J, with 18 bases in between. Germline V gene lookup returns CDR1 SGHTA and CDR2 FQGNSA. CDR3: CASSKTAGWGTNEKLFF. The CDR3 DNA is TGTGCCAGCAGCAAAACGGCAGGGTGGGGGACTAATGAAAAACTGTTTTTT.

This chain connects TRBV29-1 to TRBJ2-7; tentative D call: TRBD2 (5 bases). The germline V gene encodes CDR1 SQVTM and CDR2 ANQGSEA. The CDR3 sequence is 12 residues long. V was pared by 4 bases and J by 7 bases, with 14 bases between. CDR3: CSVVSGNNEQYF. The CDR3 DNA is TGCAGCGTTGTATCGGGAAACAATGAGCAGTACTTC.

This chain connects TRBV20-1 to TRBJ2-3; TRBD1 matches 8 bases. Germline trimming cut 5 bases from V and 3 bases from J; bases unmatched to any gene: 16. The V gene's germline CDR1 is DFQATT and CDR2 SNEGSKA (reference sequence). There are 17 residues in the CDR3. The DNA for the CDR3 is TGCAGTGCTCGTCCTGCATACCGGACAGGGAGGACAGATACGCAGTATTTT. Protein sequence: CSARPAYRTGRTDTQYF.

The V and J genes are TRBV20-1 and TRBJ2-7; TRBD2 is a possible D gene (6 bases). Near its end, the DNA agrees better with TRBJ2-5, so the J call may be wrong. Germline V gene sequence: CDR1 DFQATT, CDR2 SNEGSKA (reference sequence). The CDR3 is made up of 18 amino acids. The CDR3 DNA reads TGCAGTGCTATGGGGGTGGGGCTAGCGCAACCCGACCGAGAGACCCAGTACTTC. Its translation: CSAMGVGLAQPDRETQYF.

This clonotype was counted a few times. This rearrangement joins TRBV6-1 to TRBJ1-2; D perhaps matches TRBD1 (6 bases). CDR3 length equals 14 residues. V dropped 2 bases and J dropped 3 bases, with 10 bases sitting between them. Germline CDR1 is MNHNS and CDR2 is SASEGT. The CDR3 reads CASSELTGDYGYTF. The CDR3 DNA is TGTGCCAGCAGTGAATTGACAGGAGACTATGGCTACACCTTC.

The rearrangement joins TRBV14 to TRBJ1-4; 7 bases fit TRBD1. The CDR3 sequence is 16 residues long. The germline V gene has CDR1 SGHDN and CDR2 FVKESK. Germline trimming cut 3 bases from V and 8 bases from J; bases unmatched to any gene: 12. CDR3 sequence (DNA): TGTGCCAGCAGCCAGGATAGAGCAGGGGGACTGGAAAAACTGTTTTTT. The encoded protein is CASSQDRAGGLEKLFF.

Worth noting for this clonotype: A much larger clone differs by one base, so this may be a read error. CDR3 sequence (DNA): TGTGCCAGCAGTGCCGGGACAGCCACCTACAATGAGCAGTTCTTC. Protein: CASSAGTATYNEQFF. The rearrangement joins TRBV12-3 or TRBV12-4 to TRBJ2-1; 7 bases fit TRBD1. The CDR3 contains 15 residues. J was trimmed by 2 bases and V by 5 bases; bases with no gene match: 6.

This clonotype has just one count. The junction does not match germline at one end; this may be a read error. CDR3 sequence reads: CASSLGPILGNTKAFF. In DNA form, the CDR3 reads TGTGCCAGCAGCTTAGGACCGATCTTGGGAAACACTAAAGCTTTCTTT. The V gene is TRBV7-3, the J gene TRBJ1-1; D call uncertain. The germline V gene has CDR1 SGHTA and CDR2 FQGTGA. This CDR3 spans 16 amino acids.

V usage is TRBV12-3 or TRBV12-4 and J usage is TRBJ1-1; D might be TRBD1 (5 bases). The CDR3 consists of 12 residues. Trimming pared 6 bases from V and 6 bases from J, leaving 11 bases between. This chain's CDR3 is CASSTDKPEAFF. The CDR3 DNA is TGTGCCAGCAGCACGGACAAGCCTGAAGCTTTCTTT.

As concerns this clonotype: The junction differs from germline at one of its ends, possibly a read error. J is TRBJ2-5 and V is TRBV7-7, with 7 bases matching TRBD1. Germline loops: CDR1 SSHAT, CDR2 FNYEAQ (reference sequence). The CDR3 covers 14 residues. The CDR3 DNA reads TGTGCTAGCAGCCGTGGGACAGTGCAAGAGACCCAGTACTTC. Translated: CASSRGTVQETQYF.

This clonotype was counted once. J is TRBJ1-2 and V is TRBV4-1; no reliable D call. CDR3 length: 16 residues. The V gene's germline CDR1 is MGHRA and CDR2 YSYEKL. V lost 1 base, J lost 2 bases, and 14 bases lay in between. This chain's CDR3 is CASSQGTAALNYGYTF. The CDR3 DNA follows: TGCGCCAGCAGCCAAGGAACCGCAGCACTCAACTATGGCTACACCTTC.

The J gene is TRBJ2-7, the V gene TRBV29-1, with 10 positions matching TRBD2. Germline trimming cut 5 bases from V and 12 bases from J; bases unmatched to any gene: 16. Germline assignment: CDR1 SQVTM and CDR2 ANQGSEA. CDR3 length: 14 residues. CDR3 coding DNA: TGCAGCGTTTGGGTCAGCGGGAGGGCCCCACGGCGGTACTTC. Protein: CSVWVSGRAPRRYF.

The rearrangement uses TRBV4-1 and TRBJ2-3; 11 bases match TRBD1. Per germline, CDR1 MGHRA and CDR2 YSYEKL. The CDR3 has 15 amino acids. V shed 1 base and J 6 bases; nucleotides not matched to a gene: 3. As DNA, the CDR3 is TGCGCCAGCAGCCAAGGGACAGGGGGCTTCGATACGCAGTATTTT. Translation gives CASSQGTGGFDTQYF.

The chain is built from TRBV6-1 and TRBJ1-1; D remains ambiguous. CDR3 size: 13 residues. Germline assignment: CDR1 MNHNS and CDR2 SASEGT. The germline V and J ends were trimmed by 7 bases and 4 bases, with 13 bases remaining between them. CDR3 loop: CASMGKWGTEAFF. In nucleotides, the CDR3 is TGTGCCAGCATGGGGAAGTGGGGCACTGAAGCTTTCTTT.

The sample holds a few counts of this clonotype. This rearrangement joins TRBV29-1 to TRBJ1-1; 7 bases fit TRBD1. V lost 6 bases, J lost 0 bases, and 4 bases stayed unmatched. The CDR3 totals 13 residues. In germline, CDR1 is SQVTM, CDR2 ANQGSEA. CDR3 nucleotide sequence: TGCAGCGTCTCGACAGGGATGAACACTGAAGCTTTCTTT. Translation gives CSVSTGMNTEAFF. Full variable domain (missing parts from reference TRBV29-1 and TRBJ1-1): SAVISQKPSRDICQRGTSLTIQCQVDSQVTMMFWYRQQPGQSLTLIATANQGSEATYESGFVIDKFPISRPNLTFSTLTVSNMSPEDSSIYLCSVSTGMNTEAFFGQGTRLTVV.

The genes are TRBV7-9 and TRBJ2-1, with D possibly TRBD1 on 6 matching bases. This CDR3 spans 14 amino acids. V lost 5 bases to trimming and J lost 13 bases, with 21 bases between them. Germline V lookup: CDR1 SEHNR, CDR2 FQNEAQ (reference sequence). This CDR3 is CASSPVTGSETQFF. The CDR3 nucleotides are TGTGCCAGCAGCCCAGTGACAGGATCCGAGACCCAGTTCTTC.

This clonotype was seen only a few times. The chain is built from TRBV7-2 and TRBJ2-7; 11 bases map to TRBD2. The J segment lost 2 bases and the V segment lost 4 bases, leaving 7 bases of the junction unmatched. CDR1 and CDR2 from the germline V gene are SGHTA and FQGNSA. This CDR3 has 16 residues. CDR3 sequence reads: CASSSRLAGRAYEQYF. The CDR3 bases are TGTGCCAGCAGCTCTAGACTAGCGGGAAGGGCCTACGAGCAGTACTTC.